These T cell receptor beta chains were read from a single sample in a study of shared clonotypes between healthy human individuals. The assay was immunoSEQ multiplex PCR, and TCRdb's table has in-frame clones only and misses some. The sample yields 2,500,000 or so clones, roughly 92% seen once. The sample comprised naive CD4+ T cells sorted from blood. The receptors were sampled from a man aged 18 to 29 in good health. The CDR3 runs from the conserved cysteine through the conserved F or W. The D gene is left open where the match is weak. Clone sizes are given selectively: once, few, many, or a class where the clone is expanded.

J gene: TRBJ2-2; D gene: TRBD2; V gene: TRBV10-3; clone size: NA; CDR3 DNA: TGTGCCATCAGTGTATTAGCGGGGGAGACCGGGGAGCTGTTTTTT; CDR3 protein: CAISVLAGETGELFF
J gene: TRBJ2-1; D gene: NA; V gene: TRBV30; clone size: NA; CDR3 DNA: TGTGCCTGGTGTTCTGGCCGCTCGGAGCAGTTCTTC; CDR3 protein: CAWCSGRSEQFF
J gene: TRBJ2-7; D gene: NA; V gene: TRBV6-6; clone size: NA; CDR3 DNA: TGTGCCAGCACATGGGGGTCCTACGAGCAGTACTTC; CDR3 protein: CASTWGSYEQYF
J gene: TRBJ2-2; D gene: TRBD2; V gene: TRBV9; clone size: NA; CDR3 DNA: TGTGCCAGCAGCCCCCGGGGTAGCGGGGGGGGTGGGGAGCTGTTTTTT; CDR3 protein: CASSPRGSGGGGELFF
J gene: TRBJ2-7; D gene: TRBD2; V gene: TRBV5-1; clone size: NA; CDR3 DNA: TGCGCCAGCAGCTTATTAGCGGGAACCTCCTACGAGCAGTACTTC; CDR3 protein: CASSLLAGTSYEQYF
J gene: TRBJ2-5; D gene: NA; V gene: TRBV15; clone size: NA; CDR3 DNA: TGTGCCACCAGCAGAGAAGATCAGGCAGGCGAGACCCAGTACTTC; CDR3 protein: CATSREDQAGETQYF
J gene: TRBJ1-5; D gene: NA; V gene: TRBV19; clone size: NA; CDR3 DNA: TGTGCCAGTAGTATAGAGGGTAGCAATCAGCCCCAGCATTTT; CDR3 protein: CASSIEGSNQPQHF
J gene: TRBJ2-7; D gene: TRBD1; V gene: TRBV30; clone size: NA; CDR3 DNA: TGTGCCTGGAGCCCCTTGACAGGGGACTACGAGCAGTACTTC; CDR3 protein: CAWSPLTGDYEQYF
J gene: TRBJ1-6; D gene: TRBD1; V gene: TRBV18; clone size: NA; CDR3 DNA: TGTGCCAGCTCACCTCGGGACAGCTCCTATAATTCACCCCTCCACTTT; CDR3 protein: CASSPRDSSYNSPLHF
J gene: TRBJ1-5; D gene: NA; V gene: TRBV6-1; clone size: NA; CDR3 DNA: TGTGCCAGCAGAGAGGATGAGGGCGGCAATCAGCCCCAGCATTTT; CDR3 protein: CASREDEGGNQPQHF
J gene: TRBJ2-5; D gene: NA; V gene: TRBV4-3; clone size: NA; CDR3 DNA: TGCGCCAGCAGCCAAGATGGCAGGGTAGAGACCCAGTACTTC; CDR3 protein: CASSQDGRVETQYF
J gene: TRBJ1-3; D gene: NA; V gene: TRBV6-5; clone size: NA; CDR3 DNA: TGTGCCAGCAGTTATGGGGATGTAAACACCATATATTTT; CDR3 protein: CASSYGDVNTIYF
J gene: TRBJ1-4; D gene: NA; V gene: TRBV7-3; clone size: NA; CDR3 DNA: TGTGCCAGCAGCTTAGGCCGTTGGGCCAGGGGAGATGAAAAACTGTTTTTT; CDR3 protein: CASSLGRWARGDEKLFF
J gene: TRBJ2-1; D gene: NA; V gene: TRBV21-1; clone size: NA; CDR3 DNA: TGTGCCAGCAGCAAAGGTCGAGAGTTCTTC; CDR3 protein: CASSKGREFF
J gene: TRBJ1-2; D gene: NA; V gene: TRBV25-1; clone size: few; CDR3 DNA: TGTGCCAGCAGTGAACTGGTTAGGGTCCATGGCTACACCTTC; CDR3 protein: CASSELVRVHGYTF
J gene: TRBJ1-6; D gene: NA; V gene: TRBV30; clone size: NA; CDR3 DNA: TGTGCCTGGAATCGTCTTAGGGGGATGGGGTTC; CDR3 protein: CAWNRLRGMGF
J gene: TRBJ2-6; D gene: NA; V gene: TRBV28; clone size: NA; CDR3 DNA: TGTGCCAGCAGTTCCCCCGCCTCTGGGGCCAACGTCCTGACTTTC; CDR3 protein: CASSSPASGANVLTF
J gene: TRBJ2-7; D gene: NA; V gene: TRBV7-9; clone size: NA; CDR3 DNA: TGTGCCAGCAGCCCGCCCGGGACCTCAGTCTACGAGCAGTACTTC; CDR3 protein: CASSPPGTSVYEQYF
J gene: TRBJ2-1; D gene: NA; V gene: TRBV21-1; clone size: NA; CDR3 DNA: TGTGCCAGCAGCACCCTAGCGGGCAATTACAATGAGCAGTTCTTC; CDR3 protein: CASSTLAGNYNEQFF
J gene: TRBJ2-3; D gene: TRBD1; V gene: TRBV5-1; clone size: NA; CDR3 DNA: TGCGCCAGCAGCTCGGACAGGACTAGCACAGATACGCAGTATTTT; CDR3 protein: CASSSDRTSTDTQYF
J gene: TRBJ1-5; D gene: NA; V gene: TRBV2; clone size: NA; CDR3 DNA: TGTGCCAGCAGTGATTTGGCAGGGGTAGGAGGAAATCAGCCCCAGCATTTT; CDR3 protein: CASSDLAGVGGNQPQHF
J gene: TRBJ1-2; D gene: NA; V gene: TRBV28; clone size: NA; CDR3 DNA: TGTGCCAGCAATACAGGGTCTGGGGGCTACACCTTC; CDR3 protein: CASNTGSGGYTF
J gene: TRBJ2-5; D gene: NA; V gene: TRBV29-1; clone size: NA; CDR3 DNA: TGCAGCGTTGTGCCCGCAGGGAGGACGGGGGAGACCCAGTACTTC; CDR3 protein: CSVVPAGRTGETQYF
J gene: TRBJ1-5; D gene: NA; V gene: TRBV5-1; clone size: few; CDR3 DNA: TGCGCCAGCAGCGCAGGGCTCAATCAGCCCCAGCATTTT; CDR3 protein: CASSAGLNQPQHF
J gene: TRBJ2-3; D gene: NA; V gene: TRBV5-4; clone size: NA; CDR3 DNA: TGTGCCAGCAGTCCCGATATGGGGCGGGGCACAGATACGCAGTATTTT; CDR3 protein: CASSPDMGRGTDTQYF
J gene: TRBJ2-1; D gene: NA; V gene: TRBV11-3; clone size: NA; CDR3 DNA: TGTGCCAGCAGCTTAGACAGGGGTGAGCAGTTCTTC; CDR3 protein: CASSLDRGEQFF
J gene: TRBJ1-1; D gene: NA; V gene: TRBV12-5; clone size: NA; CDR3 DNA: TGTGCTAGTGGTTTAGCGGGGGTCGCCGAAGCTTTCTTT; CDR3 protein: CASGLAGVAEAFF
J gene: TRBJ2-5; D gene: NA; V gene: TRBV6-8; clone size: once; CDR3 DNA: TGTGCCATGACGAGGGCCCGTCGGGAGACCCAGTACTTC; CDR3 protein: CAMTRARRETQYF
J gene: TRBJ1-3; D gene: NA; V gene: TRBV19; clone size: NA; CDR3 DNA: TGTGCCAGCAACGCCGACTCTGGAAACACCATATATTTT; CDR3 protein: CASNADSGNTIYF
J gene: TRBJ2-1; D gene: TRBD2; V gene: TRBV27; clone size: NA; CDR3 DNA: TGTGCCAGCAGTTCCGGACTAGCAGGATACAATGAGCAGTTCTTC; CDR3 protein: CASSSGLAGYNEQFF
J gene: TRBJ1-5; D gene: NA; V gene: TRBV2; clone size: NA; CDR3 DNA: TGTGCCAGCAGTGTATCGCCTCAAGGGAATCAGCCCCAGCATTTT; CDR3 protein: CASSVSPQGNQPQHF
J gene: TRBJ1-3; D gene: NA; V gene: TRBV29-1; clone size: once; CDR3 DNA: TGCAGCGTCGGGGGAGACAGCATCTCTGGAAACACCATATATTTT; CDR3 protein: CSVGGDSISGNTIYF
J gene: TRBJ1-6; D gene: NA; V gene: TRBV9; clone size: NA; CDR3 DNA: TGTGCCAGCAGCGTAACCCCCGAGACAGATTATAATTCACCCCTCCACTTT; CDR3 protein: CASSVTPETDYNSPLHF
J gene: TRBJ2-7; D gene: TRBD1; V gene: TRBV6-1; clone size: NA; CDR3 DNA: TGTGCCAGCACTTGGACAGGGACCTACGAGCAGTACTTC; CDR3 protein: CASTWTGTYEQYF
J gene: TRBJ2-7; D gene: NA; V gene: TRBV7-2; clone size: NA; CDR3 DNA: TGTGCCAGCAGCTTACACGGGCAGGGGTCCTACGAGCAGTACTTC; CDR3 protein: CASSLHGQGSYEQYF
J gene: TRBJ1-6; D gene: NA; V gene: TRBV28; clone size: NA; CDR3 DNA: TGTGCCAGCAGCCAAGGCGGGAGCTCCTATAATTCACCCCTCCACTTT; CDR3 protein: CASSQGGSSYNSPLHF
J gene: TRBJ2-1; D gene: NA; V gene: TRBV28; clone size: NA; CDR3 DNA: TGTGCCAGCCTGGGACCCACCAGCTCCTACAATGAGCAGTTCTTC; CDR3 protein: CASLGPTSSYNEQFF
J gene: TRBJ2-3; D gene: TRBD1; V gene: TRBV28; clone size: NA; CDR3 DNA: TGTGCCAGCAGGCATCGGGACAGAGCTGAAAATACGCAGTATTTT; CDR3 protein: CASRHRDRAENTQYF
J gene: TRBJ2-4; D gene: NA; V gene: TRBV14; clone size: NA; CDR3 DNA: TGTGCCAGCAGCCCCGGGACTCCCGGGGGAATTCAGTACTTC; CDR3 protein: CASSPGTPGGIQYF
J gene: TRBJ1-4; D gene: NA; V gene: TRBV25-1; clone size: NA; CDR3 DNA: TGTGCCAGCAGTGAAGGGGTGCAGGGCAGCGAAAAACTGTTTTTT; CDR3 protein: CASSEGVQGSEKLFF
J gene: TRBJ2-3; D gene: TRBD1; V gene: TRBV19; clone size: NA; CDR3 DNA: TGTGCCAGTAGTCCGGACAGGGTGGGTACGCAGTATTTT; CDR3 protein: CASSPDRVGTQYF
J gene: TRBJ2-5; D gene: TRBD1; V gene: TRBV5-6; clone size: NA; CDR3 DNA: TGTGCCAGCAGCCAATGGCGGACAGGGGGAGGGTGGGAGACCCAGTACTTC; CDR3 protein: CASSQWRTGGGWETQYF
J gene: TRBJ1-6; D gene: NA; V gene: TRBV9; clone size: NA; CDR3 DNA: TGTGCCAGCAGCGTCACAGGGAATTCACCCCTCCACTTT; CDR3 protein: CASSVTGNSPLHF
J gene: TRBJ1-2; D gene: NA; V gene: TRBV30; clone size: NA; CDR3 DNA: TGTGCCTGGCATCCAGGGGAAGGGCGTGGCTACACCTTC; CDR3 protein: CAWHPGEGRGYTF
J gene: TRBJ2-4; D gene: NA; V gene: TRBV4-3; clone size: NA; CDR3 DNA: TGCGCCAGCAGCCAAGGGGCGGCGGCAAACATTCAGTACTTC; CDR3 protein: CASSQGAAANIQYF
J gene: TRBJ2-5; D gene: NA; V gene: TRBV7-8; clone size: NA; CDR3 DNA: TGTGCCAGCTTGCCCCGTCTTAGGCAGGGACAAGAGACCCAGTACTTC; CDR3 protein: CASLPRLRQGQETQYF
J gene: TRBJ1-1; D gene: NA; V gene: TRBV2; clone size: NA; CDR3 DNA: TGTGCCAGCAGGCTTAACACTGAAGCTTTCTTT; CDR3 protein: CASRLNTEAFF
J gene: TRBJ2-3; D gene: NA; V gene: TRBV5-4; clone size: NA; CDR3 DNA: TGTGCCAGCAGCTTAGGGACCGCCAGTGATACGCAGTATTTT; CDR3 protein: CASSLGTASDTQYF
J gene: TRBJ2-2; D gene: TRBD2; V gene: TRBV7-2; clone size: NA; CDR3 DNA: TGTGCCAGCAGCTTAGTGGCTAGCGGGAGCGGGGAGCTGTTTTTT; CDR3 protein: CASSLVASGSGELFF